Presented here are 26 T cell receptor beta chains from one specimen sequenced in a study of cytomegalovirus exposure and HLA in healthy donors. Assay used: immunoSEQ multiplex PCR; TCRdb lists only in-frame clones, some missing. This table holds a few hundred thousand clones, 90% found once. Source material: PBMCs. These receptors originate from a woman in her twenties or thirties in good health and CMV-seronegative.

The rearrangement links TRBV27 to TRBJ2-5; the D is unclear. The CDR3 has 15 amino acids. Germline CDR1 is MNHEY and CDR2 is SMNVEV (reference sequence). Trimming pared 0 bases from V and 2 bases from J, leaving 10 bases between. Here the CDR3 DNA reads TGTGCCAGCAGTTTATCTTGGTCCCAGCAAGAGACCCAGTACTTC. Translated, it gives CASSLSWSQQETQYF.

This clone is a singleton in its sample. The chain uses TRBV7-8 and TRBJ1-5; D not certain. The germline V gene has CDR1 SGHVS and CDR2 FQNEAQ. V was trimmed by 1 base and J by 5 bases, leaving 6 bases between them. This CDR3 is built from 13 residues. The CDR3 nucleotides are TGTGCCAGCAGCTTAGACGTCGATCAGCCCCAGCATTTT. It yields the protein CASSLDVDQPQHF.

This clone was observed once. This chain uses TRBV5-4 with TRBJ1-3; D may be TRBD1 (6 bases). The germline V and J ends were trimmed by 4 bases and 4 bases, with 15 bases remaining between them. CDR3 length equals 15 residues. In germline, CDR1 is SGHNT, CDR2 YYREEE (reference sequence). DNA for the CDR3: TGTGCCAGCAGCCCGGAGCAGGGGTTAGGAAACACCATATATTTT. It encodes CASSPEQGLGNTIYF.

The chain uses TRBV28 and TRBJ2-7, with D unresolved. The CDR3 spans 12 residues. V was pared by 6 bases and J by 6 bases, with 12 bases between. Looked up from germline, CDR1 is MDHEN and CDR2 is SYDVKM. CDR3 coding DNA: TGTGCCAGCAGGCGTAGTTCGGGCGAGCAGTACTTC. Translation: CASRRSSGEQYF.

As regards this clone: Different DNA sequences within this sample yield the same CDR3. The CDR3 here is CASSLTGDTGELFF. DNA of the CDR3: TGCGCCAGCAGCTTGACGGGAGACACCGGGGAGCTGTTTTTT. The rearrangement links TRBV5-1 to TRBJ2-2; a weak D match, TRBD2 (6 bases). The V end was cut by 1 base, the J end by 3 bases, with 7 bases between. This CDR3 has 14 residues. CDR1 is SGHRS, CDR2 YFSETQ, per germline. The variable domain in full, completed from reference TRBV5-1 and TRBJ2-2, reads KAGVTQTPRYLIKTRGQQVTLSCSPISGHRSVSWYQQTPGQGLQFLFEYFSETQRNKGNFPGRFSGRQFSNSRSEMNVSTLELGDSALYLCASSLTGDTGELFFGEGSRLTVL.

The J gene is TRBJ2-7, the V gene TRBV6-1; D may be TRBD2 (5 bases). CDR3 length equals 15 residues. Germline assignment: CDR1 MNHNS and CDR2 SASEGT. Trimming pared 1 base from V and 2 bases from J, leaving 12 bases between. CDR3 sequence: CASSEGPAATYEQYF. CDR3 nucleotide sequence: TGTGCCAGCAGTGAAGGGCCAGCGGCAACCTACGAGCAGTACTTC.

Written as DNA, the CDR3 is TGTGCCAGCAGTCCCCGCAGGTCGCACTCCTACGAGCAGTACTTC. Its protein product is CASSPRRSHSYEQYF. The gene calls are TRBV28 and TRBJ2-7, with unresolved D. The CDR3 has 15 amino acids. Germline loops: CDR1 MDHEN, CDR2 SYDVKM. The V and J ends lost 5 bases and 0 bases respectively, with 14 bases between them.

The rearrangement uses TRBV7-9 and TRBJ2-7; TRBD2 matches at 12 bases. Germline V lookup: CDR1 SEHNR, CDR2 FQNEAQ (reference sequence). CDR3 length: 17 amino acids. J gave up 1 base and V 1 base, and 5 bases lay outside the gene matches. In nucleotides, the CDR3 is TGTGCCAGCAGCTTAGTTCCGACTAGCGGGAGTTCCTACGAGCAGTACTTC. Its protein product is CASSLVPTSGSSYEQYF.

The rearrangement joins TRBV2 to TRBJ2-3; the match to TRBD2 covers 9 bases. Germline trimming cut 3 bases from V and 0 bases from J; bases unmatched to any gene: 10. This CDR3 comprises 18 residues. Germline V CDR1 and CDR2: SNHLY, FYNNEI. DNA of the CDR3: TGTGCCAGCAGTGAGACGCGGGGGGGACCCTCTAGCACAGATACGCAGTATTTT. Encoded protein: CASSETRGGPSSTDTQYF.

The chain carries TRBV9 and TRBJ1-4; 10 nucleotides agree with TRBD1. This CDR3 contains 14 residues. Unmatched junction bases numbered 3, after V lost 4 bases and J lost 6 bases. Germline lookup yields CDR1 SGDLS and CDR2 YYNGEE. CDR3 region: CASSFGTGDEKLFF. CDR3 in DNA: TGTGCCAGCAGCTTTGGGACAGGGGATGAAAAACTGTTTTTT.

In this sample, this clone turned up a few times. CDR3 residues: CASRPRQTGANVLTF. CDR3 nucleotide sequence: TGTGCCAGCAGACCTCGACAGACTGGGGCCAACGTCCTGACTTTC. The chain has TRBV27 and TRBJ2-6; D might be TRBD1 (5 bases). CDR1 is MNHEY, CDR2 SMNVEV, per germline (reference sequence). V was pared by 6 bases and J by 2 bases, with 11 bases between. The CDR3 totals 15 residues. The variable domain in full, with the rest retrieved from reference TRBV27 and TRBJ2-6, is EAQVTQNPRYLITVTGKKLTVTCSQNMNHEYMSWYRQDPGLGLRQIYYSMNVEVTDKGDVPEGYKVSRKEKRNFPLILESPSPNQTSLYFCASRPRQTGANVLTFGAGSRLTVL.

V and J are TRBV6-5 and TRBJ2-1; the match to TRBD2 covers 14 bases. V lost 6 bases, J lost 9 bases, and 4 bases stayed unmatched. The CDR3 sequence is 14 residues long. Germline values: CDR1 MNHEY, CDR2 SVGAGI. CDR3 loop: CASSGTSGSPEQFF. For the CDR3, the DNA is TGTGCCAGCAGCGGGACTAGCGGGAGTCCTGAGCAGTTCTTC.

The rearrangement uses TRBV2 and TRBJ2-1; D not resolved. This CDR3 spans 13 amino acids. V gave up 1 base and J gave up 5 bases, with 6 bases separating them. Germline V gives CDR1 SNHLY, CDR2 FYNNEI. CDR3 sequence reads: CASSEETHNEQFF. The CDR3, as DNA: TGTGCCAGCAGTGAAGAGACACACAATGAGCAGTTCTTC. The variable domain in full, completed from reference TRBV2 and TRBJ2-1, reads EPEVTQTPSHQVTQMGQEVILRCVPISNHLYFYWYRQILGQKVEFLVSFYNNEISEKSEIFDDQFSVERPDGSNFTLKIRSTKLEDSAMYFCASSEETHNEQFFGPGTRLTVL.

The chain uses TRBV11-2 and TRBJ1-1, with TRBD1 as a possible D gene (6 bases). Looked up from germline, CDR1 is SGHAT and CDR2 is FQNNGV. This CDR3 contains 12 residues. Trimming took 8 bases from V and 5 from J, leaving 12 bases between them. In DNA form, the CDR3 reads TGTGCCAGCTCTCCAGGGGTTACTGAAGCTTTCTTT. Protein: CASSPGVTEAFF.

This rearrangement joins TRBV2 to TRBJ2-2; no clear D gene. This CDR3 has 15 residues. Germline values: CDR1 SNHLY, CDR2 FYNNEI. V was shortened by 6 bases and J by 1 base, with 12 bases between the two germline ends. The CDR3 region is CASSRTAGNTGELFF. The CDR3 DNA reads TGTGCCAGCAGCCGGACGGCTGGGAACACCGGGGAGCTGTTTTTT. The variable domain in full, completed from reference TRBV2 and TRBJ2-2, reads EPEVTQTPSHQVTQMGQEVILRCVPISNHLYFYWYRQILGQKVEFLVSFYNNEISEKSEIFDDQFSVERPDGSNFTLKIRSTKLEDSAMYFCASSRTAGNTGELFFGEGSRLTVL.

On this clone: The same CDR3 can be traced to other DNA sequences in this sample. The rearrangement links TRBV9 to TRBJ2-7; TRBD2 matches 9 bases. CDR1 SGDLS and CDR2 YYNGEE come from the germline V gene. The V segment lost 0 bases and the J segment 4 bases; nucleotides outside the gene matches: 2. This CDR3 has 14 amino acids. The CDR3 DNA sequence: TGTGCCAGCAGCGTAGGGCGGGAGGGGTACGAGCAGTACTTC. Translated, it gives CASSVGREGYEQYF.

The rearrangement uses TRBV10-2 and TRBJ2-7, with D unresolved. Germline V gene sequence: CDR1 WSHSY, CDR2 SAAADI. CDR3 length: 13 residues. V gave up 3 bases and J gave up 3 bases, with 9 bases separating them. The CDR3 reads CASSDGRYYEQYF. Written as DNA, the CDR3 is TGCGCCAGCAGTGATGGCAGATACTACGAGCAGTACTTC.

The rearrangement links TRBV9 to TRBJ2-7, with D possibly matching TRBD1 (6 bases). Germline V gene lookup returns CDR1 SGDLS and CDR2 YYNGEE. This CDR3 comprises 14 residues. Trimming removed 0 bases from V and 5 bases from J, with 12 bases in between. The CDR3 sequence is CASSVATGFDEQYF. As DNA, the CDR3 is TGTGCCAGCAGCGTAGCCACAGGGTTCGACGAGCAGTACTTC.

The chain uses TRBV28 and TRBJ2-7; D is possibly TRBD2 (5 bases). CDR1 is MDHEN, CDR2 SYDVKM, per germline. The V and J ends lost 5 bases and 7 bases respectively, with 21 bases between them. The CDR3 runs to 15 residues. The DNA for the CDR3 is TGTGCCAGCAGTACCTCGCGAGGGCTCTCGGGGGAGCAGTACTTC. Protein: CASSTSRGLSGEQYF.

The V call is TRBV11-3, the J call TRBJ2-7; TRBD2 agrees at 8 bases. The V gene's germline CDR1 is SGHNT and CDR2 YENEEA. The J segment lost 2 bases and the V segment lost 0 bases, leaving 6 bases of the junction unmatched. This CDR3 is built from 16 residues. The CDR3 protein is CASSLDRGGVTYEQYF. CDR3 bases: TGTGCCAGCAGCTTAGACCGGGGGGGCGTAACCTACGAGCAGTACTTC. The full variable domain, its missing parts supplied by reference TRBV11-3 and TRBJ2-7, is EAGVVQSPRYKIIEKKQPVAFWCNPISGHNTLYWYLQNLGQGPELLIRYENEEAVDDSQLPKDRFSAERLKGVDSTLKIQPAELGDSAVYLCASSLDRGGVTYEQYFGPGTRLTVT.

CDR3 sequence: CASSFAGLAGGQASYEQYF. DNA for the CDR3: TGTGCCAGCAGTTTCGCGGGGCTAGCGGGAGGGCAGGCTTCCTACGAGCAGTACTTC. The chain carries TRBV27 and TRBJ2-7, with TRBD2 identical over 12 bases. Trimming took 3 bases from V and 1 from J; bases not matched to a gene: 13. In germline, CDR1 is MNHEY, CDR2 SMNVEV (reference sequence). The CDR3 has 19 amino acids.

J is TRBJ1-2 and V is TRBV5-1, with 9 positions matching TRBD1. Losses at the gene ends were 4 bases for V and 6 bases for J; bases not matched to a gene: 4. Germline V gene lookup returns CDR1 SGHRS and CDR2 YFSETQ. The CDR3 is made up of 13 amino acids. The CDR3 loop reads CASSPGTGNGYTF. The CDR3 DNA reads as TGCGCCAGCAGCCCCGGGACAGGGAATGGCTACACCTTC. The entire variable domain, with the rest obtained from reference TRBV5-1 and TRBJ1-2, is as follows: KAGVTQTPRYLIKTRGQQVTLSCSPISGHRSVSWYQQTPGQGLQFLFEYFSETQRNKGNFPGRFSGRQFSNSRSEMNVSTLELGDSALYLCASSPGTGNGYTFGSGTRLTVV.

The chain couples TRBV4-1 to TRBJ2-3; TRBD1 agrees at 9 bases. This CDR3 contains 16 residues. V lost 1 base to trimming and J lost 5 bases; unmatched junction nucleotides: 7. Germline assignment: CDR1 MGHRA and CDR2 YSYEKL. The CDR3: CASSQAGTGFLDTQYF. CDR3 bases: TGCGCCAGCAGCCAAGCCGGGACAGGGTTTTTAGATACGCAGTATTTT.

This clone was detected once. The chain recombines TRBV15 with TRBJ2-3; maybe TRBD2 (5 bases). The germline V gene has CDR1 LNHNV and CDR2 YYDKDF (reference sequence). Trimming left V 1 base short and J 0 bases short, with 8 bases between. The CDR3 sequence is 15 residues long. Here the CDR3 DNA reads TGTGCCACCAGCAGAGTCGGCGGGAGCACAGATACGCAGTATTTT. Amino acid sequence: CATSRVGGSTDTQYF.

The chain is built from TRBV5-4 and TRBJ2-3, with D uncertain. CDR3 length: 12 amino acids. V was clipped by 2 bases and J by 5 bases, with 6 bases between them. Germline CDR1 and CDR2: SGHNT and YYREEE (reference sequence). The CDR3: CASSFDGDTQYF. CDR3 sequence (DNA): TGTGCCAGCAGCTTTGACGGAGATACGCAGTATTTT.

The chain has TRBV5-1 and TRBJ2-7; TRBD2 matches at 11 bases. The CDR3 loop spans 14 amino acids. Germline assignment: CDR1 SGHRS and CDR2 YFSETQ. V shed 6 bases and J 3 bases; nucleotides not matched to a gene: 5. Here the CDR3 reads CASTLAGGNYEQYF. Written as DNA, the CDR3 is TGCGCCAGCACGCTAGCGGGAGGAAACTACGAGCAGTACTTC. Together with reference TRBV5-1 and TRBJ2-7, the CDR3 gives the full variable domain: KAGVTQTPRYLIKTRGQQVTLSCSPISGHRSVSWYQQTPGQGLQFLFEYFSETQRNKGNFPGRFSGRQFSNSRSEMNVSTLELGDSALYLCASTLAGGNYEQYFGPGTRLTVT.